The 8 T cell receptor beta chains below were found in one sample sequenced in a study of T-cell memory formation after mild COVID-19. Each CDR3 protein gets one entry after TCRdb re-called the 5' RACE reads with MiXCR. This repertoire shows 350,000 to 500,000 distinct CDR3 sequences, about a sixth found once; its top ten account for around a fifth. The material sequenced was PBMCs or a T cell subset sorted from them (not recorded which). These receptors came from a young man who had mild COVID-19 (a few samples of this study predate the infection). Cell type and time point are not known.

V and J are TRBV20-1 and TRBJ2-2; 11 nucleotides match TRBD1. Germline V gene sequence: CDR1 DFQATT, CDR2 SNEGSKA (reference sequence). Trimming took 1 base from V and 7 from J; bases not matched to a gene: 2. The CDR3 sequence is 14 residues long. The CDR3 spells CSARGTGGDGELFF. DNA of the CDR3: TGCAGTGCTAGAGGGACAGGGGGCGACGGGGAGCTGTTTTTT.

The gene calls are TRBV2 and TRBJ2-7; D not resolved. Germline V CDR1 and CDR2: SNHLY, FYNNEI. The CDR3 contains 15 residues. V was pared by 0 bases and J by 6 bases, with 15 bases between. CDR3: CASSEAPAGFGEQYF. The CDR3 nucleotides read TGTGCCAGCAGTGAAGCCCCGGCCGGCTTCGGCGAGCAGTACTTC.

The J gene is TRBJ1-5, the V gene TRBV24-1, with 8 bases aligning to TRBD1. The CDR3 consists of 14 residues. The trim removed 9 bases at V and 4 bases at J, leaving 7 bases unmatched. Germline CDR1 reads KGHDR; CDR2 reads SFDVKD. This CDR3 reads CATARGLGNQPQHF. The DNA of the CDR3 is TGTGCCACCGCCAGGGGGCTAGGGAATCAGCCCCAGCATTTT.

This clonotype has more than one count but fewer than ten. The chain uses TRBV3-2 and TRBJ2-1; the table's D call of TRBD1 was not tested on the DNA. TRBV3-2 counts as a pseudogene. The CDR3 has 18 residues. The CDR3 loop reads CASSQSRGEGASYNEQFF. In nucleotides, the CDR3 is TGTGCCAGCAGCCAATCCCGGGGGGAGGGGGCATCCTACAATGAGCAGTTCTTC.

The J gene is TRBJ2-5, the V gene TRBV5-1; D call uncertain. V lost 3 bases to trimming and J lost 0 bases, with 3 bases between them. Germline lookup yields CDR1 SGHRS and CDR2 YFSETQ. The CDR3 length is 12 residues. The CDR3: CASSYNQETQYF. The CDR3 region has the DNA TGCGCCAGCAGCTACAACCAAGAGACCCAGTACTTC.

V usage is TRBV25-1 and J usage is TRBJ2-3, with D maybe TRBD2 (5 bases). The V gene's germline CDR1 is MGHDK and CDR2 SYGVNS. V shed 8 bases and J shed 0 bases, with 18 bases lying between them. This CDR3 has 16 residues. CDR3 coding DNA: TGTGCCAGCGCAGGTGGGCCGGGATATAGCACAGATACGCAGTATTTT. It encodes CASAGGPGYSTDTQYF.

This clonotype came up a few times. The V gene is TRBV6-1, the J gene TRBJ1-3; D is unclear. Germline CDR1 MNHNS, CDR2 SASEGT. V gave up 1 base and J gave up 4 bases, with 8 bases separating them. This CDR3 spans 14 amino acids. This CDR3 is CASSEGARGNTIYF. CDR3 coding DNA: TGTGCCAGCAGTGAAGGGGCGCGAGGAAACACCATATATTTT.

This sequence joins TRBV13 and TRBJ1-2; TRBD1 is a possible D gene (5 bases). Trimming took 9 bases from V and 6 from J, leaving 20 bases between them. Per the germline V gene, CDR1 is PRHDT and CDR2 is FYEKMQ (reference sequence). This CDR3 contains 14 residues. The CDR3 nucleotides are TGTGCCAGTGAACCGCTCGGGAGGGGCCATGGCTACACCTTC. It codes for CASEPLGRGHGYTF.